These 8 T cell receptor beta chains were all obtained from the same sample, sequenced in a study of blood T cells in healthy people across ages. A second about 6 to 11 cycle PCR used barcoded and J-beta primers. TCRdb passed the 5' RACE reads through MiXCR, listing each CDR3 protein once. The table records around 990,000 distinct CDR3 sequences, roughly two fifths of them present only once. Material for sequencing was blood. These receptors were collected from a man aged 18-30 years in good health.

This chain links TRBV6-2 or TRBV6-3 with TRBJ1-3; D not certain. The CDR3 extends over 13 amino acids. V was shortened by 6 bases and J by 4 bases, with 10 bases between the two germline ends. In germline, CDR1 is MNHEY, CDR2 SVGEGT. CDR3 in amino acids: CASSQALGNTIYF. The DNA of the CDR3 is TGTGCCAGCAGCCAAGCTCTCGGAAACACCATATATTTT.

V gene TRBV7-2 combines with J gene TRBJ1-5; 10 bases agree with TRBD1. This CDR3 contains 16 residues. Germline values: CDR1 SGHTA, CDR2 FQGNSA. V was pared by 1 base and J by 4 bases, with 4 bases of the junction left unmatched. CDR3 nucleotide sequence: TGTGCCAGCAGCTTAGGGACAGGGGGACAGAATCAGCCCCAGCATTTT. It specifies CASSLGTGGQNQPQHF. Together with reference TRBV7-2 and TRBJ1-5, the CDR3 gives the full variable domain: GAGVSQSPSNKVTEKGKDVELRCDPISGHTALYWYRQSLGQGLEFLIYFQGNSAPDKSGLPSDRFSAERTGGSVSTLTIQRTQQEDSAVYLCASSLGTGGQNQPQHFGDGTRLSIL.

The CDR3 region has the DNA TGTGCCAGCAGTCAAGGGGGCTGGGGCTACACCTTC. Protein sequence: CASSQGGWGYTF. The chain couples TRBV28 to TRBJ1-2, with TRBD1 matching 7 bases. Trimming removed 5 bases from V and 8 bases from J; junction bases left unmatched: 5. CDR3 length: 12 amino acids. Germline V gene data show CDR1 as MDHEN and CDR2 as SYDVKM.

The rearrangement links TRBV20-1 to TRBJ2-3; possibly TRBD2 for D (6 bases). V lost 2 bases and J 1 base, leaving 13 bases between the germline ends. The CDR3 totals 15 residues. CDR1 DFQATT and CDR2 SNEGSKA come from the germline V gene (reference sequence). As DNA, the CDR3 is TGCAGTGCTAGACGTCTTGAGCGGGGCACAGATACGCAGTATTTT. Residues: CSARRLERGTDTQYF.

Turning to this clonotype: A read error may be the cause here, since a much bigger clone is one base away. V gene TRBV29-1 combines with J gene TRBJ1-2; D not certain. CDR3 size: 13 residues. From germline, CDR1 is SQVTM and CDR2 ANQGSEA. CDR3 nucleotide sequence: TGCATCGTTAATCCGGAAGGCATCCCTGGCTACACCTTC. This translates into CIVNPEGIPGYTF.

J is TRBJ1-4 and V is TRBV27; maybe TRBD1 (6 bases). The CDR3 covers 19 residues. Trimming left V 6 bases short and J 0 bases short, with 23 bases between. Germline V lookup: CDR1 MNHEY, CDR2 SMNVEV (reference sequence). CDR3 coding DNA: TGTGCCAGCAGCTATACAGGGAGCCCCCCTGGGGCAACTAATGAAAAACTGTTTTTT. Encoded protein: CASSYTGSPPGATNEKLFF. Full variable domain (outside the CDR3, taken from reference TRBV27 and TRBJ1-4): EAQVTQNPRYLITVTGKKLTVTCSQNMNHEYMSWYRQDPGLGLRQIYYSMNVEVTDKGDVPEGYKVSRKEKRNFPLILESPSPNQTSLYFCASSYTGSPPGATNEKLFFGSGTQLSVL.

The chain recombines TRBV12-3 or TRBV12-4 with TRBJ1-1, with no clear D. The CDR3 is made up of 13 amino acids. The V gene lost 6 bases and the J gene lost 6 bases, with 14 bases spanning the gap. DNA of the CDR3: TGTGCCAGCAGCCCCAGGAAAGGCTCTGAAGCTTTCTTT. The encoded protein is CASSPRKGSEAFF.

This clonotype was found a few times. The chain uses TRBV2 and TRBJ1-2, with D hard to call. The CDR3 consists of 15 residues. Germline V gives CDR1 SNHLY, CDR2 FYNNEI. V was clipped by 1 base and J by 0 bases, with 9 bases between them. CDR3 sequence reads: CASSEGRGTNYGYTF. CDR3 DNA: TGTGCCAGCAGTGAAGGTCGGGGAACTAACTATGGCTACACCTTC.